Below, one T cell receptor beta chain is given with its context. Germline V gene data show CDR1 as KGHSH and CDR2 as LQKENI. The CDR3 has 14 amino acids. Deletions cut 5 bases from V and 9 bases from J, with 17 bases between. Sequenced by immunoSEQ multiplex PCR; TCRdb stores in-frame clones only, minus some. This table has around 44,000 clones, about 85% appearing once. The sample belongs to a study of T cell changes during pregnancy in multiple sclerosis. This receptor was taken from a female donor with multiple sclerosis, enrolled in a pregnancy study. This material consisted of CD4+ T cells from peripheral blood mononuclear cells, taken in the second trimester of pregnancy. This chain joins TRBV18 and TRBJ2-1, with D perhaps matching TRBD1 (6 bases). For the CDR3, the DNA is TGTGCCAGCTCAGCATCCCGGGACATAGGTGAGCAGTTCTTC. It yields the protein CASSASRDIGEQFF. The full variable domain, its missing parts supplied by reference TRBV18 and TRBJ2-1, is NAGVMQNPRHLVRRRGQEARLRCSPMKGHSHVYWYRQLPEEGLKFMVYLQKENIIDESGMPKERFSAEFPKEGPSILRIQQVVRGDSAAYFCASSASRDIGEQFFGPGTRLTVL.